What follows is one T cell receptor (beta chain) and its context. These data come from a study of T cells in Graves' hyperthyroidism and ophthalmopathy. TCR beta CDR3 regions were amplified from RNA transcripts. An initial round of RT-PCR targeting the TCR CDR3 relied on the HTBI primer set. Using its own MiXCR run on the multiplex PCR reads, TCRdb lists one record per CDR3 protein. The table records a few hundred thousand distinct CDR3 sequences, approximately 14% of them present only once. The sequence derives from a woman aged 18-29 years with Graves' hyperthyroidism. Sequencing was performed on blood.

CDR3 coding DNA: TGTGCCAGCAGCCGACAGGGCAAAGGGCAGTTCTTC. Translating it yields CASSRQGKGQFF. V is TRBV7-6 and J is TRBJ2-1, with TRBD1 matching 7 bases. After removal of 5 bases from V and 12 bases from J, the junction contained 7 bases not matched to a gene. Germline loops: CDR1 SGHVS, CDR2 FNYEAQ. The CDR3 spans 12 residues.